This TCR beta chain is from a study of T cells in Graves' hyperthyroidism and ophthalmopathy. General study points: Ophthalmopathy prediction by the model preceded onset by a median about 6.8 months.

TCR beta CDR3 regions were amplified from RNA transcripts. First-round RT-PCR with HTBI primers amplified the TCR CDR3 region. TCRdb reprocessed the multiplex PCR reads with MiXCR, giving one entry per CDR3 protein. The data show hundreds of thousands of distinct CDR3 sequences, with 14% seen just once and more than 8.5% held by the top ten. The study enrolled patients aged 18 to 65 with newly diagnosed hyperthyroidism of under 2 months' duration. About this clonotype itself: Its target is unknown.

This CDR3 contains 14 residues. Looked up from germline, CDR1 is GTSNPN and CDR2 is SVGIG (reference sequence). The junction had 2 bases not matched to a gene; V was cut back by 1 base and J by 7 bases. The origin of this receptor is a woman younger than 35 with Graves' hyperthyroidism. The chain recombines TRBV30 with TRBJ1-6; 9 bases are a match to TRBD1. Sequenced sample: blood. Here the CDR3 reads CAWSEDRGNSPLHF. The CDR3 coding sequence is TGTGCCTGGAGTGAGGACAGGGGCAATTCACCCCTCCACTTT.